This T cell receptor beta chain emerged from a study of blood T cells in healthy people across ages. Per germline, CDR1 MGHDK and CDR2 SYGVNS. This CDR3 comprises 15 residues. V was trimmed by 4 bases and J by 1 base, leaving 10 bases between them. With a J-beta primer mix and a sample-barcoded 5' primer, a second PCR ran 7 to 11 cycles. TCRdb analysed the 5' RACE reads with MiXCR anew, one entry per CDR3 protein. In the table there are 1.5 million to 2 million distinct CDR3 sequences, just under 50% of which are singletons. The sequenced material came from blood. This chain links TRBV25-1 with TRBJ2-2; D not resolved. The receptor was isolated from a woman aged 40 to 50 in good health. The CDR3 loop is CASSGPGQNTGELFF. The CDR3 DNA reads TGTGCCAGCAGTGGACCGGGCCAGAACACCGGGGAGCTGTTTTTT.